This TCR beta chain is from a study of T cells in Graves' hyperthyroidism and ophthalmopathy (dated by TCRdb to the late 2010s). As for the study more broadly: To identify TCR V-J signatures that set the groups apart, the researchers used a discovery cohort of 100 patients, made up of about 44 with Graves' ophthalmopathy and some 60 with stable Graves' hyperthyroidism. Whether ophthalmopathy could be predicted prospectively was tested in an independent validation cohort made up of 18 hyperthyroidism patients plus 17 patients who later progressed to ophthalmopathy. For training and testing, the roughly 97 patients in the discovery cohort were randomly divided in a 7:3 ratio. In several Graves' hyperthyroidism patients, the study also compared T-cell repertoires from thyroid tissue with T-cell repertoires from blood. Following sampling, methimazole starting at 30 mg daily was given to hyperthyroidism patients, and high-dose intravenous methylprednisolone was given to ophthalmopathy patients. The paper describes TCR Vbeta CDR3 sequencing of 120 to 150 peripheral blood samples, made up of under 50 ophthalmopathy patients, more than 70 hyperthyroidism patients and 17 progressor patients.

The TCR beta CDR3 regions were amplified from RNA transcripts. The first round of RT-PCR for the TCR CDR3 was performed with the HTBI primer set and the Qiagen OneStep RT-PCR kit. A second multiplex PCR round built the libraries, followed by size selection and purification. The libraries were sequenced on an Illumina HiSeq2000 using paired-end 100 bp reads. The authors' analysis ran thus. SOAPnuke was used to process the raw data, removing reads that contained adapters or uncalled bases, had a mean Phred below 15, or lacked an exact match to the constant primer or identifier. COPE v1.2.5 was used to merge the high-quality paired reads, and each unique nucleotide sequence was defined as a clonotype. MiTCR v1.1 was used to align the clonotypes against IMGT TRBV, TRBD and TRBJ reference segments. The analysis included only V-J combinations with a frequency above 0.0001, which together covered approximately 99% of the repertoires. The TCS score was defined as the ratio of F50 (clonal expansion) to E x V (chaos), calculated using BLOSUM62-based TCRdist between CDR3 peptides within each V-J. Welch's t-statistics and random forest reduced fewer than 600 V-J features to about 12, which were used in a naive Bayes classifier (R e1071). The similarity between thyroid and blood repertoires was quantified using the Morisita-Horn index. The public reads were run again by TCRdb, first through fastp at Q25 and then through MiXCR, and only productive beta chains were kept. Each entry merges the rows of one CDR3 protein and shows their most common DNA and genes. Here the V and J calls rest on TCRdb's processing, not on the authors' analysis. Present in this sample are 600,000 to 700,000 distinct CDR3 sequences, about 45% of which were seen just once. Of the sample, approximately 7.2% is held by the ten largest clones.

Exclusion was applied to patients with uncontrolled infections, other autoimmune diseases, pregnancy or lactation. Diagnoses relied on clinical symptoms, serum thyroxine and TRAb, thyroid ultrasound and orbital computed tomography. Trizol reagent was used to extract total RNA, and RNA quality was then checked on an Agilent 2100 Bioanalyzer. Here is what the overall study found, with its caveats: Sample size was not statistically predetermined, and blinding of investigators to group allocation was not performed. In validation, the model predicted progression to ophthalmopathy a median of approximately 6.6 months before onset, with over 60% sensitivity and about 75% specificity. Most expanded thyroid clonotypes (frequency above 0.001) were also detected in blood, suggesting blood repertoires may reflect thyroid immune responses. Ophthalmopathy was separated from stable hyperthyroidism by a 13 V-J signature model, with over 85% sensitivity and about 84% specificity obtained in cross-validation and 80%/75% obtained in testing.

V loses 8 bases at its end and J loses 7 bases; junction bases beyond the gene matches: 8. Per the germline V gene, WSHSY is the CDR1 and SAAADI is the CDR2. The CDR3 measures 14 amino acids from cysteine to phenylalanine. Only the CDR3 part of the read is kept: 42 bases, read in frame from the first base. About this clonotype: This clone's antigen is unknown. No base quality values were provided; no much bigger clone lies one nucleotide off.

The TCR was taken from an adult man with Graves' disease, either hyperthyroidism or ophthalmopathy (not recorded which). The V and J genes are TRBV10-2 and TRBJ1-2; 12 bases in the junction line up with TRBD1. Sequencing was performed on peripheral blood or thyroid tissue (not recorded which). This receptor has the CDR3 CASVGTGGTSGYTF. The DNA sequence reads TGCGCCAGCGTCGGGACAGGGGGCACATCTGGCTACACCTTC.